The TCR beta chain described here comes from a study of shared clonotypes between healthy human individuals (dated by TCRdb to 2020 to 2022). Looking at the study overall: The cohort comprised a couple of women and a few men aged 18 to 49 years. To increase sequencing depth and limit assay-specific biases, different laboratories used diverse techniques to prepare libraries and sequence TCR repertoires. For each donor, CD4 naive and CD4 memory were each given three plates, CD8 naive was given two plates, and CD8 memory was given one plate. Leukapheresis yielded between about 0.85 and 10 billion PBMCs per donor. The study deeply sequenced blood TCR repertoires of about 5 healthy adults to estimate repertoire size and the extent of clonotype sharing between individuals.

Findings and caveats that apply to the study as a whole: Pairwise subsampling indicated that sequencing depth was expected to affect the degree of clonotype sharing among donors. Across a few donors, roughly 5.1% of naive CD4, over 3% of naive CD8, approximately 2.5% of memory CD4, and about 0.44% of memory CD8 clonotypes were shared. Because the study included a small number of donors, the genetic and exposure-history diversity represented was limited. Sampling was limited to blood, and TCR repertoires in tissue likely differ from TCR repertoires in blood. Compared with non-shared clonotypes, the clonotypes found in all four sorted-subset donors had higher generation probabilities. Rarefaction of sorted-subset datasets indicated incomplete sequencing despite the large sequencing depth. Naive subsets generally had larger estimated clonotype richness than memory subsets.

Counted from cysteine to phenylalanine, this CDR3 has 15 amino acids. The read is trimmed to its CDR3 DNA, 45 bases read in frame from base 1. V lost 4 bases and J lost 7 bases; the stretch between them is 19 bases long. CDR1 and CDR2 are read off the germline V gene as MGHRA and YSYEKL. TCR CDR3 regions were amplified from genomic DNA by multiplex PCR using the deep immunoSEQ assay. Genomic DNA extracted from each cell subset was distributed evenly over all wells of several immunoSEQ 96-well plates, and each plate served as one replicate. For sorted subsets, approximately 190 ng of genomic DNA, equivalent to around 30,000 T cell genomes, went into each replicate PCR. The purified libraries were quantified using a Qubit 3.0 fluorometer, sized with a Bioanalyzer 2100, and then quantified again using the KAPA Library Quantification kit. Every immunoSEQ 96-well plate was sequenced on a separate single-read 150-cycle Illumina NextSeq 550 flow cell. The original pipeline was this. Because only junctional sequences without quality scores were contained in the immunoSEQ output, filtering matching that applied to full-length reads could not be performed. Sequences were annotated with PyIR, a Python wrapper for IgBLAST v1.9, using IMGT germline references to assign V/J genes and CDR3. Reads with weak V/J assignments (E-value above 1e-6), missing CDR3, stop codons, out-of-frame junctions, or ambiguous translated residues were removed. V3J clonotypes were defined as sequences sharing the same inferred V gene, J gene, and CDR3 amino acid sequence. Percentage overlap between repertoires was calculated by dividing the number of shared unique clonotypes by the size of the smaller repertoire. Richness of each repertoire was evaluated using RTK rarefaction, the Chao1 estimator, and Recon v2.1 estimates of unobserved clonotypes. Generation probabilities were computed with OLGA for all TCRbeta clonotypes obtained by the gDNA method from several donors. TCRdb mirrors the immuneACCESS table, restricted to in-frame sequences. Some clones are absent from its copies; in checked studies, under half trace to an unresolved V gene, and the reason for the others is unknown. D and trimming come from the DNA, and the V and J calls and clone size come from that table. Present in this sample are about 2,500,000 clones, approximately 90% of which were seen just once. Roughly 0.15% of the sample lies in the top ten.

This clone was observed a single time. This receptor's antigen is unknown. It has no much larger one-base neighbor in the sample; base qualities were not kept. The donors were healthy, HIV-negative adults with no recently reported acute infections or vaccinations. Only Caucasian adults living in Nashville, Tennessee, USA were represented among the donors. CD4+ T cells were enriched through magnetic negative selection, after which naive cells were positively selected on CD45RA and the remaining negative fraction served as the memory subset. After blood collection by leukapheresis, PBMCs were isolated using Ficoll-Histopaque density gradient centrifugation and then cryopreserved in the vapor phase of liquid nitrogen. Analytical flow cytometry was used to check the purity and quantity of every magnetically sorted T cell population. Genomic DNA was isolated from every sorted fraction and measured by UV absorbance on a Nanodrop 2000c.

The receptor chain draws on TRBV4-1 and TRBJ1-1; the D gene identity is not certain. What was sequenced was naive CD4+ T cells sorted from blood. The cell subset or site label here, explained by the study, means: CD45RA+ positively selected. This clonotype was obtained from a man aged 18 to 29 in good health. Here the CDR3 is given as CASSREGLGTNEAFF. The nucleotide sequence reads TGCGCCAGCAGCCGAGAGGGTCTGGGTACAAATGAAGCTTTCTTT.